Listed below are T cell receptor beta chains from one sample, sequenced in a study of blood T cell repertoires in COVID-19. Using immunoSEQ multiplex PCR, the repertoire was profiled, and TCRdb retains in-frame clones only, with some absent. The sample lists over 120,000 clones, roughly 91% occurring once. Sequencing was performed on peripheral blood. These receptors were taken from a man aged 55-75 years with active or convalescent COVID-19. Each CDR3 is given with its conserved first and last residue. Fields, in order: J gene, clone size, D gene, V gene, CDR3 DNA, CDR3 protein. A D gene is named only where the DNA matches it firmly. Expanded clones get a size class; other rows say once, few or many, or leave the size out.

J: TRBJ2-3; size: NA; D: TRBD2; V: TRBV28; DNA: TGTGCCAGCAGTTCCCTCATCGGACTAGCGGGAGTTTTAGATACGCAGTATTTT; CDR3: CASSSLIGLAGVLDTQYF
J: TRBJ1-3; size: NA; D: NA; V: TRBV18; DNA: TGTGCCAGCTCACCACAGGGGGACACCATATATTTT; CDR3: CASSPQGDTIYF
J: TRBJ1-2; size: NA; D: NA; V: TRBV5-1; DNA: TGCGCCAGCAGCTTTAGGGCTACAGCGGGGGATGGCTACACCTTC; CDR3: CASSFRATAGDGYTF
J: TRBJ2-1; size: NA; D: TRBD2; V: TRBV19; DNA: TGTGCCAGTAGTGGGACTAGCGACGGGGCGGACAATGAGCAGTTCTTC; CDR3: CASSGTSDGADNEQFF
J: TRBJ2-3; size: NA; D: TRBD2; V: TRBV7-2; DNA: TGTGCCAGCAGCCCCCCCGGGGGGTCAGATACGCAGTATTTT; CDR3: CASSPPGGSDTQYF
J: TRBJ2-5; size: NA; D: NA; V: TRBV10-3; DNA: TGTGCCAGCAGTGGACTGGAAGAGACCCAGTACTTC; CDR3: CASSGLEETQYF
J: TRBJ2-4; size: NA; D: NA; V: TRBV7-9; DNA: TGTGCCAGCAGCTTAAGGGGGGGGTCCGAAGTAGCCAAAAACATTCAGTACTTC; CDR3: CASSLRGGSEVAKNIQYF
J: TRBJ2-5; size: NA; D: TRBD1; V: TRBV7-9; DNA: TGTGCCAGCAGCCAAGCACGAGGGGGCGCGGAGACCCAGTACTTC; CDR3: CASSQARGGAETQYF
J: TRBJ1-2; size: NA; D: TRBD1; V: TRBV27; DNA: TGTGCCAGCAGTGCCCGGGACAGGGGCTATGGCTACACCTTC; CDR3: CASSARDRGYGYTF
J: TRBJ1-3; size: NA; D: TRBD1; V: TRBV7-2; DNA: TGTGCCAGCAGCTTCCGCCAGACAGGGGTTGGAAACACCATATATTTT; CDR3: CASSFRQTGVGNTIYF
J: TRBJ1-2; size: once; D: TRBD1; V: TRBV5-1; DNA: TGCGCCAGCAGCTTAGGGACAGGGGGCTTTATGAACTATGGCTACACCTTC; CDR3: CASSLGTGGFMNYGYTF
J: TRBJ1-2; size: NA; D: NA; V: TRBV6-5; DNA: TGTGCCAGCAGCGGGCAGGGGCCCTATGGCTACACCTTC; CDR3: CASSGQGPYGYTF
J: TRBJ1-1; size: NA; D: NA; V: TRBV19; DNA: TGTGCCAGTAGTACCTGGGCGGACTCTGAAGCTTTCTTT; CDR3: CASSTWADSEAFF
J: TRBJ2-7; size: NA; D: NA; V: TRBV27; DNA: TGTGCCAGCGGGTCCTCGTCCAGGGGCGCGTTCGAGCAGTACTTC; CDR3: CASGSSSRGAFEQYF
J: TRBJ1-2; size: NA; D: NA; V: TRBV4-2; DNA: TGTGCCAGCAGCCAGACTACGGGCCTCGGCTATGGCTACACCTTC; CDR3: CASSQTTGLGYGYTF
J: TRBJ1-1; size: once; D: NA; V: TRBV28; DNA: TGTGCCAGCAGTTTACAGCGGCGGGGGAACACTGAAGCTTTCTTT; CDR3: CASSLQRRGNTEAFF
J: TRBJ1-2; size: NA; D: NA; V: TRBV3-1/TRBV3-2; DNA: TGTGCCAGCAGCCTCTTGGCACAGGGAAACGGCTACACCTTC; CDR3: CASSLLAQGNGYTF
J: TRBJ1-2; size: NA; D: NA; V: TRBV25-1; DNA: TGTGCCAGCAGTGACCCAGGTCCTCAAAGCTATGGCTACACCTTC; CDR3: CASSDPGPQSYGYTF
J: TRBJ1-4; size: NA; D: TRBD1; V: TRBV2; DNA: TGTGCCAGCGCCTCCGGGACAGGAGGTGAAAAACTGTTTTTT; CDR3: CASASGTGGEKLFF
J: TRBJ1-4; size: NA; D: NA; V: TRBV5-1; DNA: TGCGCCAGCAGCTTCCGGGACAATAATGAAAAACTGTTTTTT; CDR3: CASSFRDNNEKLFF
J: TRBJ1-5; size: NA; D: NA; V: TRBV6-2/TRBV6-3; DNA: TGTGCCAGCAGTCTGGGGGGGTTTGGTCAGCCCCAGCATTTT; CDR3: CASSLGGFGQPQHF
J: TRBJ2-7; size: NA; D: TRBD2; V: TRBV19; DNA: TGTGCCAGTAGGGCCCCTCGGGGCGGGGGAGACGAGCAGTACTTC; CDR3: CASRAPRGGGDEQYF
J: TRBJ2-7; size: NA; D: NA; V: TRBV7-6; DNA: TGTGCCAGCAGCCAACAGGGTAACGCCTACGAGCAGTACTTC; CDR3: CASSQQGNAYEQYF
J: TRBJ1-2; size: once; D: TRBD1; V: TRBV6-5; DNA: TGTGCCAGCAGTTACAGCAGGGGGGAAGGCTACACCTTC; CDR3: CASSYSRGEGYTF
J: TRBJ2-2; size: NA; D: TRBD2; V: TRBV6-2/TRBV6-3; DNA: TGTGCCAGCAGCAAACGGGGGGGGGCGAGCCCCGGGGAGCTGTTTTTT; CDR3: CASSKRGGASPGELFF
J: TRBJ1-5; size: NA; D: TRBD1; V: TRBV5-1; DNA: TGCGCCAGCAGCTTCACAGGGGAGCGCAATCAGCCCCAGCATTTT; CDR3: CASSFTGERNQPQHF
J: TRBJ1-4; size: NA; D: NA; V: TRBV2; DNA: TGTGCCAGCAGAGTGGGGGCTACTAATGAAAAACTGTTTTTT; CDR3: CASRVGATNEKLFF